The sample holds a few counts of the clone carrying this T cell receptor (beta chain). Germline CDR1 is ENHRY and CDR2 is SYGVKD. Trimming stripped 6 bases from V and 1 base from J, with 7 bases between. This CDR3 spans 12 amino acids. Here immunoSEQ multiplex PCR was the method, and the copy in TCRdb shows in-frame clones only, minus some. Among tens of thousands of clones listed, 73% were seen once. The sample comes from a study of radiotherapy plus CTLA-4 blockade in lung cancer. The TCR sequence derives from a human donor with non-small cell lung cancer who had a complete response to radiotherapy plus ipilimumab. The specimen comprised peripheral blood, sampled from a patient treated with radiotherapy plus ipilimumab. The rearrangement links TRBV10-3 to TRBJ2-7; a weak D match, TRBD1 (6 bases). The chain's CDR3 is CAIRGTSYEQYF. Written as DNA, the CDR3 is TGTGCCATCAGGGGGACATCCTACGAGCAGTACTTC.